This T cell receptor beta chain emerged from a study of cytomegalovirus exposure and HLA in healthy donors. Across the whole study: As released early, the data held roughly 85 million unique TCRs from HLA-typed donors.

A note on this clone: Its antigen is unidentified.

Overall study findings and caveats: In all likelihood, a cluster of highly shared sequence variants was a sequencing artifact. Rates of TCR association differed by HLA locus in a later analysis, with DRB1 highest and HLA-C lowest. In a later analysis, TCR beta V- and J-gene trimming was associated with a missense DCLRE1C variant.

Both 60 Vbeta primers and 13 Jbeta primers went into the PCR. Clones were read by immunoSEQ multiplex PCR, and TCRdb kept only the in-frame ones, dropping some. The sample shows some 70,000 clones, and 6% to 8% sits with its ten largest clones. The CDR3 covers 15 residues. CDR1 and CDR2 (germline): SGHTA, FQGNSA. Trimming took off 4 bases at V and 6 bases at J, with 16 bases between the two ends. The sample was PBMCs. The V gene is TRBV7-2, the J gene TRBJ1-5; tentatively, D is TRBD1 (6 bases). The receptor comes from a female donor in good health and CMV-seropositive. CDR3 coding DNA: TGTGCCAGCAGCTACAGGGCAGGGGTAGGTCAGCCCCAGCATTTT. It yields the protein CASSYRAGVGQPQHF.